Each of the 13 T cell receptor beta chains below was sequenced from the same sample in a study of T cell responses to AZD1222 COVID-19 vaccine (dated by TCRdb to the early 2020s). The library was made by the immunoSEQ multiplex PCR assay. TCRdb mirrors the immuneACCESS table, restricted to in-frame sequences. Some clones are absent from its copies; in checked studies, under half trace to an unresolved V gene, and the reason for the others is unknown. This sample gives approximately 73,000 clones in total; around 84% of them show up just once. The top ten clones comprise about 10% of the sample. The time point label for this specimen denotes: baseline before first vaccination. Sequencing was performed on peripheral blood, taken on day 0 of AZD1222 vaccination. These TCRs come from an adult in good health.

This clone was observed a single time. V gene TRBV29-1 combines with J gene TRBJ2-3; D is possibly TRBD1 (6 bases). V was cut by 4 bases and J by 5 bases, with 10 bases left in between. Germline CDR1 and CDR2: SQVTM and ANQGSEA. The CDR3 has 12 amino acids. The DNA for the CDR3 is TGCAGCGTTGTCCCAGGGGTAGATACGCAGTATTTT. Its protein is CSVVPGVDTQYF.

The chain joins TRBV7-2 to TRBJ2-7; TRBD2 agrees at 8 bases. This CDR3 spans 16 amino acids. V dropped 0 bases and J dropped 2; count of bases not matched to a gene: 6. Germline CDR1 and CDR2: SGHTA and FQGNSA. CDR3 residues: CASSLASGGATYEQYF. CDR3 coding DNA: TGTGCCAGCAGCTTAGCATCCGGGGGGGCAACCTACGAGCAGTACTTC.

V gene TRBV5-5 combines with J gene TRBJ1-2; D gene uncertain. In germline, CDR1 is SGHKS, CDR2 YYEKEE (reference sequence). The CDR3 extends over 15 amino acids. Trimming stripped 3 bases from V and 12 bases from J, with 24 bases between. CDR3 sequence: CASSSPLIGPVVNTF. The CDR3 nucleotides are TGTGCCAGCAGCTCCCCGTTGATTGGGCCGGTTGTTAACACCTTC.

The CDR3 DNA reads as TGTGCCAGCAGCTTTGGGGCCTCCTACGAGCAGTACTTC. It specifies CASSFGASYEQYF. V gene TRBV25-1 combines with J gene TRBJ2-7; D perhaps matches TRBD1 (5 bases). This CDR3 has 13 residues. The ends were cut back, 6 bases at V and 0 bases at J, with 9 bases in the middle. Germline V CDR1 and CDR2: MGHDK, SYGVNS.

The chain uses TRBV28 and TRBJ1-4; perhaps TRBD1 as D (5 bases). V was clipped by 6 bases and J by 7 bases, with 15 bases between them. Germline V lookup: CDR1 MDHEN, CDR2 SYDVKM. The CDR3 totals 14 residues. CDR3 sequence reads: CASRATGRGEKLFF. DNA for the CDR3: TGTGCCAGCAGGGCCACGGGGCGAGGTGAAAAACTGTTTTTT.

V usage is TRBV6-5 and J usage is TRBJ2-5; the match to TRBD1 covers 9 bases. This CDR3 is 15 amino acids long. V gave up 5 bases and J gave up 3 bases; unmatched junction bases: 7. Germline V gene sequence: CDR1 MNHEY, CDR2 SVGAGI. CDR3 sequence: CASSPLGQGEETQYF. In DNA form, the CDR3 reads TGTGCCAGCAGTCCTCTGGGACAGGGAGAAGAGACCCAGTACTTC.

Points on this clone: The junction does not match germline at one end; this may be a read error. The genes are TRBV7-7 and TRBJ2-5; D may match TRBD1 or TRBD2 (5 bases each). The CDR3 runs 14 residues. Germline lookup yields CDR1 SSHAT and CDR2 FNYEAQ (reference sequence). The DNA of the CDR3 is TGTGCTAGCAGCTTATCAGGGACCCAAGAGACCCAGTACTTC. Protein sequence: CASSLSGTQETQYF.

The CDR3 spells CASSQDKRAFF. The DNA of the CDR3 is TGTGCCAGCAGCCAAGACAAAAGGGCTTTCTTT. The V gene is TRBV6-5, the J gene TRBJ1-1; the D is unclear. Germline lookup yields CDR1 MNHEY and CDR2 SVGAGI. V shed 6 bases and J shed 11 bases, with 13 bases lying between them. The CDR3 is 11 amino acids.

The chain links TRBV19 to TRBJ2-7; TRBD1 agrees at 10 bases. V lost 6 bases, J lost 2 bases, and 4 bases stayed unmatched. Germline V gives CDR1 LNHDA, CDR2 SQIVND (reference sequence). This CDR3 contains 14 residues. CDR3 sequence: CASRTGQGAYEQYF. The CDR3 coding sequence is TGTGCCAGTAGAACCGGACAGGGGGCCTACGAGCAGTACTTC.

The V gene is TRBV28, the J gene TRBJ1-2; 8 bases match TRBD1. Per the germline V gene, CDR1 is MDHEN and CDR2 is SYDVKM. V was pared by 3 bases and J by 4 bases, with 13 bases of the junction left unmatched. There are 17 residues in the CDR3. The DNA of the CDR3 is TGTGCCAGCAGTTTGCTTGGATTGGTGGGACAGGCCTATGGCTACACCTTC. Protein product: CASSLLGLVGQAYGYTF.

J is TRBJ1-3 and V is TRBV28; no definite D call. V lost 5 bases to trimming and J lost 4 bases, with 18 bases between them. CDR1 is MDHEN and CDR2 is SYDVKM in the germline V gene. The CDR3 consists of 16 residues. CDR3 region: CASSEKIGRSGNTIYF. The CDR3 region has the DNA TGTGCCAGCAGTGAGAAAATCGGGAGATCAGGAAACACCATATATTTT.

This clone was observed a few times. This chain joins TRBV13 and TRBJ1-2, with unresolved D. V was trimmed by 0 bases and J by 5 bases, leaving 7 bases between them. Germline V lookup: CDR1 PRHDT, CDR2 FYEKMQ (reference sequence). The CDR3 runs 13 residues. The CDR3 loop is CASSLGIGYGYTF. The CDR3 DNA is TGTGCCAGCAGCTTAGGTATAGGGTATGGCTACACCTTC.

V and J are TRBV2 and TRBJ1-3; no definite D call. V lost 11 bases and J 4 bases, leaving 9 bases between the germline ends. This CDR3 region has 11 residues. Germline CDR1 is SNHLY and CDR2 is FYNNEI. CDR3 bases: TGTGCCCAAGGGAACGGAAACACCATATATTTT. It specifies CAQGNGNTIYF.